These 18 T cell receptor beta chains originate from one sample sequenced in a study of blood T cell repertoires in COVID-19. TCRdb's table, derived via immunoSEQ multiplex PCR, lists solely in-frame clones and lacks some. This sample has about 280,000 clones, with around four fifths found just once. Input material: peripheral blood. The receptors stem from a woman aged 50 to 60 who had recovered from COVID-19.

This chain connects TRBV4-1 to TRBJ2-5; weak D call: TRBD2 (5 bases). Per the germline V gene, CDR1 is MGHRA and CDR2 is YSYEKL. V lost 5 bases and J 5 bases, leaving 12 bases between the germline ends. The CDR3 has 13 residues. CDR3 DNA sequence: TGCGCCAGCAGCTGGACTCGCGGGGAGACCCAGTACTTC. Residues: CASSWTRGETQYF.

The chain has TRBV5-4 and TRBJ2-6, with TRBD2 identical over 8 bases. The CDR3 consists of 18 residues. The J segment lost 0 bases and the V segment lost 0 bases, leaving 5 bases of the junction unmatched. The germline gives CDR1 SGHNT, CDR2 YYREEE (reference sequence). CDR3 nucleotides: TGTGCCAGCAGCTTGGGGCTAGCGGGTTTCTCTGGGGCCAACGTCCTGACTTTC. It encodes CASSLGLAGFSGANVLTF.

The chain employs TRBV19 and TRBJ1-5; 8 positions agree with TRBD1. Germline CDR1 and CDR2: LNHDA and SQIVND (reference sequence). There are 12 residues in the CDR3. The V gene end was trimmed by 6 bases and the J gene end by 9 bases; junction bases not matched to a gene: 4. The CDR3 spells CASSTGQGPQHF. The CDR3, as DNA: TGTGCCAGTAGCACCGGACAGGGGCCCCAGCATTTT.

The chain is built from TRBV9 and TRBJ2-5; D may be TRBD1 (5 bases). The germline gives CDR1 SGDLS, CDR2 YYNGEE. This CDR3 region has 16 residues. The V and J ends lost 3 bases and 5 bases respectively, with 20 bases between them. CDR3 nucleotides: TGTGCCAGCAGCGCTGACAGTCGAAGTACAAGTGAGACCCAGTACTTC. Encoded protein: CASSADSRSTSETQYF.

This chain links TRBV3-1 (or the pseudogene TRBV3-2) with TRBJ1-1; D unclear. V shed 5 bases and J shed 3 bases, with 13 bases lying between them. CDR1 and CDR2 from the germline V gene are LGHDT and YNNKEL (reference sequence). CDR3 length: 14 amino acids. CDR3 sequence: CASSAGGYYTEAFF. In DNA, the CDR3 is TGTGCCAGCAGCGCAGGCGGGTATTACACTGAAGCTTTCTTT.

This clone appeared many times. Other DNA sequences of this sample code for an identical CDR3. The chain links TRBV19 to TRBJ2-7; the match to TRBD1 covers 7 bases. Germline V gene lookup returns CDR1 LNHDA and CDR2 SQIVND (reference sequence). The CDR3 loop spans 13 amino acids. V shed 6 bases and J 3 bases; nucleotides not matched to a gene: 5. The CDR3 sequence: CASSLTGDYEQYF. The CDR3 DNA follows: TGTGCCAGTAGCCTTACAGGGGACTACGAGCAGTACTTC.

V is TRBV20-1 and J is TRBJ2-7; D gene ambiguous. The CDR3 contains 11 residues. V lost 6 bases and J 5 bases, leaving 11 bases between the germline ends. Per germline, CDR1 DFQATT and CDR2 SNEGSKA (reference sequence). This chain's CDR3 is CSARYYDEQYF. The CDR3 region has the DNA TGCAGTGCACGGTACTACGACGAGCAGTACTTC.

This clone was seen only once. This chain links TRBV28 with TRBJ1-1, with 9 bases matching TRBD1. This CDR3 is 16 amino acids long. The V and J ends lost 7 bases and 0 bases, in that order; junction bases with no gene match: 9. CDR1 is MDHEN and CDR2 is SYDVKM in the germline V gene. The CDR3 is CASTHLQGAVNTEAFF. CDR3 DNA: TGTGCCAGCACCCATTTACAGGGGGCTGTGAACACTGAAGCTTTCTTT. Looking up the rest from reference TRBV28 and TRBJ1-1 gives the full variable domain: DVKVTQSSRYLVKRTGEKVFLECVQDMDHENMFWYRQDPGLGLRLIYFSYDVKMKEKGDIPEGYSVSREKKERFSLILESASTNQTSMYLCASTHLQGAVNTEAFFGQGTRLTVV.

This rearrangement joins TRBV5-1 to TRBJ2-2, with D possibly matching TRBD2 (6 bases). Germline V lookup: CDR1 SGHRS, CDR2 YFSETQ. The CDR3 spans 16 residues. Between the trimmed V and J ends, which lost 4 bases and 5 bases, there was a span of 18 bases. CDR3 region: CASSETGLRGTGELFF. As DNA, the CDR3 is TGCGCCAGCAGCGAGACGGGACTCCGGGGGACCGGGGAGCTGTTTTTT.

This chain links TRBV4-3 with TRBJ1-2; 7 bases line up with TRBD1. Germline V lookup: CDR1 LGHNA, CDR2 YSLEER. The CDR3 runs to 15 residues. Trimming cost V 0 bases and J 6 bases; bases outside gene matches: 7. The CDR3, as DNA: TGCGCCAGCAGCCAAGAGGGGAGACAGGGCGATGGCTACACCTTC. Translating it yields CASSQEGRQGDGYTF.

This chain links TRBV11-3 with TRBJ2-5, with a weak D call TRBD1 (6 bases). The V gene's germline CDR1 is SGHNT and CDR2 YENEEA. There are 14 residues in the CDR3. V was pared by 10 bases and J by 5 bases, with 20 bases between. CDR3 in DNA: TGTGCCATCACAATGACAGGTCCATATGAGACCCAGTACTTC. Translated, it gives CAITMTGPYETQYF.

The chain combines TRBV6-5 with TRBJ1-2, with 7 bases lining up with TRBD1. Per the germline V gene, CDR1 is MNHEY and CDR2 is SVGAGI. The CDR3 extends over 13 amino acids. V gave up 6 bases and J gave up 2 bases; unmatched junction bases: 3. CDR3 DNA: TGTGCCAGCAGATCGACAGGGAACTATGGCTACACCTTC. It specifies CASRSTGNYGYTF.

J is TRBJ1-4 and V is TRBV27; TRBD1 matches 7 bases. The V gene's germline CDR1 is MNHEY and CDR2 SMNVEV (reference sequence). The CDR3 loop spans 16 amino acids. Trimming took 3 bases from V and 0 from J; bases not matched to a gene: 4. Written as DNA, the CDR3 is TGTGCCAGCAGTTTTATGCAGGGGGCAACTAATGAAAAACTGTTTTTT. Translated, it gives CASSFMQGATNEKLFF.

The chain has TRBV5-1 and TRBJ2-7; D uncertain. Trimming left V 4 bases short and J 0 bases short, with 8 bases between. The CDR3 extends over 13 amino acids. The germline CDR1 and CDR2 sequences are SGHRS and YFSETQ. The CDR3 protein is CASSPGLSYEQYF. CDR3 DNA sequence: TGCGCCAGCAGCCCAGGTCTCTCCTACGAGCAGTACTTC.

The chain has TRBV15 and TRBJ2-1; D unclear. The CDR3 is 17 amino acids. V lost 0 bases and J 0 bases, leaving 12 bases between the germline ends. Germline CDR1 is LNHNV and CDR2 is YYDKDF (reference sequence). The CDR3 here is CATSRDFQASSYNEQFF. The CDR3 coding sequence is TGTGCCACCAGCAGAGATTTCCAGGCGAGCTCCTACAATGAGCAGTTCTTC.

The genes are TRBV28 and TRBJ1-4; 8 positions agree with TRBD1. The V gene end was trimmed by 4 bases and the J gene end by 3 bases; junction bases not matched to a gene: 4. The CDR3 contains 15 residues. CDR1 is MDHEN and CDR2 is SYDVKM in the germline V gene. The CDR3 coding sequence is TGTGCCAGCAGTTCAGGGGGCATGGCTAATGAAAAACTGTTTTTT. It encodes CASSSGGMANEKLFF. Together with reference TRBV28 and TRBJ1-4, the CDR3 gives the full variable domain: DVKVTQSSRYLVKRTGEKVFLECVQDMDHENMFWYRQDPGLGLRLIYFSYDVKMKEKGDIPEGYSVSREKKERFSLILESASTNQTSMYLCASSSGGMANEKLFFGSGTQLSVL.

J is TRBJ2-3 and V is TRBV7-2; D ambiguous. In germline, CDR1 is SGHTA, CDR2 FQGNSA. This CDR3 is built from 13 residues. Deletions cut 1 base from V and 7 bases from J, with 9 bases between. For the CDR3, the DNA is TGTGCCAGCAGCTTAGAGGCAGGATATACGCAGTATTTT. Translated, it gives CASSLEAGYTQYF.

This clone appeared a single time. The chain recombines TRBV27 with TRBJ1-2; D unresolved. The germline V gene has CDR1 MNHEY and CDR2 SMNVEV (reference sequence). Trimming removed 2 bases at V and 1 base at J, with 5 bases between. The CDR3 runs to 13 residues. CDR3 sequence reads: CASSLGHNYGYTF. The DNA of the CDR3 is TGTGCCAGCAGTTTAGGGCATAACTATGGCTACACCTTC.